This T cell receptor beta chain comes out of a study of CD8+ T cells in alopecia areata. Findings of the study overall: Affected lesional scalp, above all in alopecia totalis/universalis, was more clonal than normal scalp. Scalp sequencing also captures normal skin's resident alphabeta T cells. Patients shared TCRs less clearly than mice did, possibly for HLA-related reasons.

This clone appeared a single time. Its cognate antigen is unknown. CDR1 is LGHNA and CDR2 is YNFKEQ in the germline V gene. CDR3 length: 15 residues. The V gene lost 0 bases and the J gene lost 4 bases, with 12 bases spanning the gap. Sequencing used cDNA as its template, made by extracting RNA and reverse transcribing it. TCRdb's copy holds only in-frame clones and misses some; the assay was immunoSEQ multiplex PCR. The sample consists of approximately 100,000 clones, 45% to 60% of them appearing once. This sequence was found in a human donor in good health. The material sequenced was CD4+ T cells sorted from blood. The chain is built from TRBV4-2 and TRBJ2-5; D is ambiguous. The CDR3 sequence is CASSQDPGHRETQYF. As DNA, the CDR3 is TGTGCCAGCAGCCAAGATCCGGGCCACCGAGAGACCCAGTACTTC.